A selection of T cell receptor beta chains follows, all from one sample in a study of OX40 agonist ivuxolimab in advanced cancers. Method: immunoSEQ multiplex PCR; TCRdb's copy keeps in-frame clones and lacks some. Of more than 35,000 clones listed, around 89% are singletons. Sequencing was performed on CD4+ or CD8+ T cells sorted from blood, taken in a trial of the OX40 agonist ivuxolimab. The receptor source for this set is an adult with an advanced solid tumor such as melanoma, head and neck, liver or kidney cancer. CDR3s include the opening cysteine and the closing phenylalanine or tryptophan. D genes are given only for firm matches. Clone size is given for some rows only: seen once, a few or many times, or a class if the clone is expanded.

CASSQNRGLDTQYF,TGTGCCAGCAGCCAAAACAGGGGGCTAGATACGCAGTATTTT,TRBJ2-3,TRBD1,-,TRBV7-2
CASSLRGTHTDTQYF,TGTGCCAGCTCACTCAGGGGTACTCACACAGATACGCAGTATTTT,TRBJ2-3,-,-,TRBV18
CASSSQGYGGAQGTDTQYF,TGTGCCAGCAGCTCACAAGGATACGGGGGGGCGCAGGGCACAGATACGCAGTATTTT,TRBJ2-3,TRBD2,-,TRBV7-2
CASSSDSDYGYTF,TGCGCCAGCAGTTCTGACAGCGACTATGGCTACACCTTC,TRBJ1-2,-,once,TRBV10-2
CASQTEPNQPQHF,TGTGCCAGTCAGACAGAGCCTAATCAGCCCCAGCATTTT,TRBJ1-5,-,-,TRBV2
CASTLEGAGGYTF,TGCGCCAGCACCTTGGAGGGTGCAGGGGGCTACACCTTC,TRBJ1-2,-,-,TRBV5-1
CASSDSDKNTEAFF,TGTGCCAGCAGTGACTCGGACAAGAACACTGAAGCTTTCTTT,TRBJ1-1,-,-,TRBV6-4
CASSAYSGGPYEQYF,TGTGCCAGCAGCGCCTATAGTGGGGGGCCCTACGAGCAGTACTTC,TRBJ2-7,-,-,TRBV7-2
CASSQDLGQSTDTQYF,TGTGCCAGCAGCCAAGATCTGGGACAGAGCACAGATACGCAGTATTTT,TRBJ2-3,TRBD1,once,TRBV14
CASRRAGAYNEQFF,TGTGCCAGCAGACGCGCGGGGGCCTACAATGAGCAGTTCTTC,TRBJ2-1,TRBD2,-,TRBV6-6
CASSQETATSSYEQYF,TGCGCCAGCAGCCAAGAAACAGCCACTAGCTCCTACGAGCAGTACTTC,TRBJ2-7,-,-,TRBV4-1
CASSLEGGQPQHF,TGTGCCAGCAGCTTGGAGGGGGGCCAGCCCCAGCATTTT,TRBJ1-5,-,-,TRBV5-4
CASSTWDRLTQHF,TGTGCCAGCAGCACCTGGGACAGACTAACCCAGCATTTT,TRBJ1-5,TRBD1,-,TRBV5-6
CASSDRAGNQPQHF,TGCGCCAGCAGTGATCGGGCGGGCAATCAGCCCCAGCATTTT,TRBJ1-5,-,few,TRBV10-2
CASSPPGLAGAYQETQYF,TGTGCCAGCAGCCCGCCGGGACTAGCGGGGGCCTACCAAGAGACCCAGTACTTC,TRBJ2-5,TRBD2,once,TRBV7-2
CASSLPGDPSGEQYF,TGTGCCAGCAGTCTTCCAGGGGACCCCTCCGGCGAGCAGTACTTC,TRBJ2-7,-,-,TRBV6-6
CASTRGTGIYEQYF,TGTGCCAGCACCAGAGGGACAGGAATCTACGAGCAGTACTTC,TRBJ2-7,TRBD1,-,TRBV27
CAISDGGGGEKLFF,TGTGCCATCTCTGACGGAGGGGGTGGCGAAAAACTGTTTTTT,TRBJ1-4,-,-,TRBV10-3
CASSPIAANEKLFF,TGTGCCAGCTCCCCAATTGCGGCAAATGAAAAACTGTTTTTT,TRBJ1-4,-,-,TRBV18
CASSADRGGGNSPLHF,TGTGCCAGCAGTGCGGACAGGGGTGGAGGGAATTCACCCCTCCACTTT,TRBJ1-6,TRBD1,-,TRBV6-1
CASSPRDFTDTQYF,TGTGCCAGCAGTCCGCGGGACTTCACAGATACGCAGTATTTT,TRBJ2-3,-,-,TRBV27
CASSAPSGRGLGSYNEQFF,TGTGCCAGCAGCGCCCCGAGTGGCAGGGGGCTTGGATCCTACAATGAGCAGTTCTTC,TRBJ2-1,TRBD1,-,TRBV9
CASSQGGVSYEQYF,TGCGCCAGCAGCCAAGGGGGGGTCAGCTACGAGCAGTACTTC,TRBJ2-7,-,-,TRBV4-1
CASTLEGGGAGVETQYF,TGTGCCAGCACCCTAGAGGGAGGGGGGGCCGGTGTGGAGACCCAGTACTTC,TRBJ2-5,-,-,TRBV2
CATSREGYGYTF,TGTGCCACCTCGCGGGAAGGCTATGGCTACACCTTC,TRBJ1-2,-,-,TRBV2
CASSQRLVGGPGEQFF,TGTGCCAGCAGTCAAAGACTAGTGGGGGGGCCGGGTGAGCAGTTCTTC,TRBJ2-1,-,-,TRBV2
CASSQKNGPNYGYTF,TGTGCCAGCAGCCAAAAGAACGGCCCTAACTATGGCTACACCTTC,TRBJ1-2,-,-,TRBV6-5